This paragraph covers one TCR beta chain sequence. No antigen is known for it. This record comes from a study of T-cell memory formation after mild COVID-19. Constant-segment primers served in 5'RACE that generated TCR alpha and TCR beta cDNA libraries bearing sample barcodes and UMIs. TCRdb re-called the 5' RACE reads with MiXCR, one entry per CDR3 protein. The sample has 150,000 to 200,000 distinct CDR3 sequences; 20% to 25% are singletons. The CDR3 contains 15 residues. Trimming shortened V by 1 base and J by 2 bases, and 8 bases separated the two germline ends. Germline V gene sequence: CDR1 SGHAT, CDR2 FQNNGV. Study results and limitations: Most CD4+ clones that shrank were in CM and EM, while CD8+ ones turned up in EMRA.

This chain uses TRBV11-2 with TRBJ1-4; D ambiguous. The sample consisted of PBMCs or a T cell subset sorted from them (not recorded which). The TCR was taken from an adult woman who had mild COVID-19 (a few samples of this study predate the infection). Cell type and time point are not known. The CDR3 region is CASSLGLRTNEKLFF. The CDR3 DNA reads TGTGCCAGCAGCTTAGGCCTGCGGACTAATGAAAAACTGTTTTTT. Drawing the rest from reference TRBV11-2 and TRBJ1-4, the complete variable domain is EAGVAQSPRYKIIEKRQSVAFWCNPISGHATLYWYQQILGQGPKLLIQFQNNGVVDDSQLPKDRFSAERLKGVDSTLKIQPAKLEDSAVYLCASSLGLRTNEKLFFGSGTQLSVL.